The 21 T cell receptor beta chains reported below all come from one sample, sequenced in a study of CD8+ T cells in alopecia areata. RNA extraction was followed by reverse transcription into cDNA, which acted as the sequencing template. Sequenced by immunoSEQ multiplex PCR; TCRdb stores in-frame clones only, minus some. The table has around 160,000 clones, approximately 87% seen once. Material: CD8+ T cells sorted from blood, obtained at week 0. The receptors originated from a human donor with alopecia areata.

The V gene is TRBV30, the J gene TRBJ2-7; 8 bases map to TRBD2. The CDR3 has 12 amino acids. V lost 7 bases and J lost 3; bases outside the gene matches: 5. The V gene's germline CDR1 is GTSNPN and CDR2 SVGIG (reference sequence). The CDR3 DNA reads as TGTGCCTTGACGGGAGGGAGCTACGAGCAGTACTTC. It is translated as CALTGGSYEQYF. Supplemented by reference TRBV30 and TRBJ2-7, the full variable domain reads SQTIHQWPATLVQPVGSPLSLECTVEGTSNPNLYWYRQAAGRGLQLLFYSVGIGQISSEVPQNLSASRPQDRQFILSSKKLLLSDSGFYLCALTGGSYEQYFGPGTRLTVT.

The chain combines TRBV11-2 with TRBJ1-1; D may be TRBD1 (5 bases). The CDR3 spans 15 residues. With 2 bases removed from V and 5 bases from J, the gap between germline ends came to 15 bases. Per germline, CDR1 SGHAT and CDR2 FQNNGV. The CDR3 sequence is CASSLSFAGRTEAFF. For the CDR3, the DNA is TGTGCCAGCAGCTTATCGTTCGCAGGGCGGACTGAAGCTTTCTTT.

The chain combines TRBV4-2 with TRBJ2-7, with 7 positions matching TRBD1. There are 15 residues in the CDR3. The germline V gene has CDR1 LGHNA and CDR2 YNFKEQ. J was trimmed by 0 bases and V by 4 bases; bases with no gene match: 6. CDR3 protein: CASSLYRGLSYEQYF. CDR3 sequence (DNA): TGTGCCAGCAGCCTATACAGGGGCCTCTCCTACGAGCAGTACTTC.

This rearrangement joins TRBV14 to TRBJ1-2, with D unresolved. Germline V gene sequence: CDR1 SGHDN, CDR2 FVKESK. The CDR3 spans 12 residues. V lost 0 bases and J 8 bases, leaving 7 bases between the germline ends. The DNA of the CDR3 is TGTGCCAGCAGCCAAGACCGTCTGGGCTACACCTTC. Translated: CASSQDRLGYTF.

The V call is TRBV27, the J call TRBJ2-7, with 8 bases lining up with TRBD2. This CDR3 has 15 amino acids. After removal of 3 bases from V and 5 bases from J, the junction contained 9 bases not matched to a gene. Germline values: CDR1 MNHEY, CDR2 SMNVEV (reference sequence). In nucleotides, the CDR3 is TGTGCCAGCAGTTTTCCTGGGACTAGTAGGAACGAGCAGTACTTC. As protein: CASSFPGTSRNEQYF.

V usage is TRBV6-5 and J usage is TRBJ2-6; 8 nucleotides agree with TRBD1. V lost 7 bases, J lost 2 bases, and 4 bases stayed unmatched. Looked up from germline, CDR1 is MNHEY and CDR2 is SVGAGI. CDR3 length equals 15 residues. CDR3 DNA: TGTGCCAGCAAAGACAGGGGAACTGGGGCCAACGTCCTGACTTTC. It codes for CASKDRGTGANVLTF.

The chain combines TRBV4-1 with TRBJ1-1, with a weak D call TRBD1 (5 bases). Germline V gene lookup returns CDR1 MGHRA and CDR2 YSYEKL. V dropped 5 bases and J dropped 11 bases, with 12 bases sitting between them. The CDR3 is 11 residues long. The CDR3 nucleotides are TGCGCCAGCAGCTATAGGGACGCGGCTTTCTTT. This codes for CASSYRDAAFF.

The CDR3 loop is CASSLGLYSYNEQFF. The CDR3 DNA follows: TGTGCCAGCAGCTTAGGCCTTTACTCCTACAATGAGCAGTTCTTC. The chain carries TRBV11-2 and TRBJ2-1; no clear D gene. The CDR3 has 15 amino acids. V lost 1 base, J lost 0 bases, and 7 bases lay in between. Germline-derived CDR1 and CDR2 are SGHAT and FQNNGV.

This rearrangement joins TRBV30 to TRBJ2-1, with a weak D call TRBD2 (6 bases). Trimming left V 1 base short and J 10 bases short, with 11 bases between. Germline assignment: CDR1 GTSNPN and CDR2 SVGIG (reference sequence). This CDR3 spans 12 amino acids. This CDR3 is CAWSAGDSEQFF. The CDR3 region has the DNA TGTGCCTGGAGTGCCGGGGACTCAGAGCAGTTCTTC.

This chain connects TRBV29-1 to TRBJ2-7; D not certain. Trimming took off 5 bases at V and 2 bases at J, with 19 bases between the two ends. Germline V gene sequence: CDR1 SQVTM, CDR2 ANQGSEA. CDR3 size: 15 residues. The DNA of the CDR3 is TGCAGCGTTTTTTTCTTCGATTCCACGACCTACGAGCAGTACTTC. It yields the protein CSVFFFDSTTYEQYF.

The genes are TRBV9 and TRBJ2-6; D unresolved. CDR3 length equals 16 residues. Germline lookup yields CDR1 SGDLS and CDR2 YYNGEE. Between the trimmed V and J ends, which lost 1 base and 0 bases, there was a span of 8 bases. The CDR3 DNA reads as TGTGCCAGCAGCGTAACCAGGAGCTCTGGGGCCAACGTCCTGACTTTC. Amino acid sequence: CASSVTRSSGANVLTF.

The gene calls are TRBV27 and TRBJ2-1, with TRBD2 matching 8 bases. The CDR3 is 16 residues long. Germline V gene lookup returns CDR1 MNHEY and CDR2 SMNVEV (reference sequence). Unmatched junction bases numbered 8, after V lost 7 bases and J lost 0 bases. DNA of the CDR3: TGTGCCAGCACCCTAGCGGGCAGGAGCTCCTACAATGAGCAGTTCTTC. As protein: CASTLAGRSSYNEQFF.

The chain recombines TRBV7-9 with TRBJ2-1, with TRBD1 identical over 8 bases. Losses at the gene ends were 5 bases for V and 0 bases for J; bases not matched to a gene: 9. The V gene's germline CDR1 is SEHNR and CDR2 FQNEAQ (reference sequence). The CDR3 covers 17 residues. The DNA of the CDR3 is TGTGCCAGCAGCACCCAGGGGGCGAGAGTCTCCTACAATGAGCAGTTCTTC. Translating it yields CASSTQGARVSYNEQFF.

The chain uses TRBV4-1 and TRBJ2-2, with 9 bases lining up with TRBD2. With 3 bases clipped from V and 7 bases from J, the junction kept 9 bases outside the gene matches. Germline lookup yields CDR1 MGHRA and CDR2 YSYEKL. This CDR3 is 16 amino acids long. CDR3 amino acids: CASSHSGSFSGGELFF. The CDR3 nucleotides are TGCGCCAGCAGCCATAGCGGGAGTTTTTCCGGCGGGGAGCTGTTTTTT.

The V gene is TRBV5-1, the J gene TRBJ2-1; D might be TRBD2 (6 bases). V was trimmed by 7 bases and J by 7 bases, leaving 6 bases between them. This CDR3 region has 10 residues. Germline loops: CDR1 SGHRS, CDR2 YFSETQ. Here the CDR3 DNA reads TGCGCCAGCGGGGGGAATGAGCAGTTCTTC. It translates to CASGGNEQFF.

The rearrangement joins TRBV6-1 to TRBJ1-1, with D unclear. Trimming pared 1 base from V and 1 base from J, leaving 1 base between. The CDR3 spans 12 residues. The V gene's germline CDR1 is MNHNS and CDR2 SASEGT. The DNA of the CDR3 is TGTGCCAGCAGTGAAGGGAACACTGAAGCTTTCTTT. Amino acid sequence: CASSEGNTEAFF.

The rearrangement links TRBV6-4 to TRBJ2-2, with D unclear. This CDR3 comprises 16 residues. With 4 bases removed from V and 4 bases from J, the gap between germline ends came to 16 bases. CDR1 is MRHNA, CDR2 SNTAGT, per germline. For the CDR3, the DNA is TGTGCCAGCAGTGTAGAGGCCTCCCGGAGCACCGGGGAGCTGTTTTTT. Encoded protein: CASSVEASRSTGELFF.

This chain links TRBV4-1 with TRBJ2-7; tentatively, D is TRBD2 (6 bases). The V and J ends lost 3 bases and 3 bases respectively, with 15 bases between them. The CDR3 has 15 residues. The germline gives CDR1 MGHRA, CDR2 YSYEKL. The CDR3 bases are TGCGCCAGCAGCCAGGCCGGGACTGGAGACTACGAGCAGTACTTC. This gives the protein CASSQAGTGDYEQYF.

The chain carries TRBV7-9 and TRBJ1-3; D may be TRBD1 (5 bases). Trimming removed 10 bases at V and 0 bases at J, with 22 bases between. Germline lookup yields CDR1 SEHNR and CDR2 FQNEAQ (reference sequence). The CDR3 sequence is 17 residues long. The CDR3 reads CAIGSPAGDNSGNTIYF. The CDR3 DNA follows: TGTGCCATCGGCTCCCCTGCGGGGGATAACTCTGGAAACACCATATATTTT.

The V call is TRBV27, the J call TRBJ2-7; D gene uncertain. Trimming left V 3 bases short and J 0 bases short, with 6 bases between. Germline V lookup: CDR1 MNHEY, CDR2 SMNVEV (reference sequence). The CDR3 has 13 residues. This CDR3 is CASSLTHSYEQYF. In DNA form, the CDR3 reads TGTGCCAGCAGTTTGACTCACTCCTACGAGCAGTACTTC.

This clone was counted only a few times. The chain uses TRBV7-9 and TRBJ2-5, with D uncertain. The CDR3 has 15 amino acids. The germline gives CDR1 SEHNR, CDR2 FQNEAQ (reference sequence). V was cut by 2 bases and J by 1 base, with 11 bases left in between. CDR3 in DNA: TGTGCCAGCAGCTTAACTACTCACAGCCAAGAGACCCAGTACTTC. Translating it yields CASSLTTHSQETQYF.